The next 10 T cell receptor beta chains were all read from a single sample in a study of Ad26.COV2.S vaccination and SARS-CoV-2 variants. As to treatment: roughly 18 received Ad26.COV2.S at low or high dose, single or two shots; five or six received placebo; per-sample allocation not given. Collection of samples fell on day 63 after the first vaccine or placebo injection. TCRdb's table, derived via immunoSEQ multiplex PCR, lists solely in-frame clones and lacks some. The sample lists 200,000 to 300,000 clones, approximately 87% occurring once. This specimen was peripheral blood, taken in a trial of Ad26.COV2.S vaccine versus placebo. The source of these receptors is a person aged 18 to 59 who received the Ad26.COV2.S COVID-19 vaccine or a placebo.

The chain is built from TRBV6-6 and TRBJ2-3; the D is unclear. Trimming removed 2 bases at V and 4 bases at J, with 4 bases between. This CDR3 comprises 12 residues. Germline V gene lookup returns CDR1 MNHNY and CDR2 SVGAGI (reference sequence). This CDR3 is CASSYNADTQYF. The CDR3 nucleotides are TGTGCCAGCAGTTACAACGCAGATACGCAGTATTTT.

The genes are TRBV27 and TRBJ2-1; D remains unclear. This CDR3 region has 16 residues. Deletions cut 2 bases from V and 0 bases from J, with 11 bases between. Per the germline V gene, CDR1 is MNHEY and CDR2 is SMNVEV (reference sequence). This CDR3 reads CASSLLPQSSYNEQFF. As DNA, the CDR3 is TGTGCCAGCAGTTTACTTCCCCAAAGCTCCTACAATGAGCAGTTCTTC.

The CDR3 coding sequence is TGTGCCAGCAGTTTCCCCCCTTTCGAGACCCAGTACTTC. It translates to CASSFPPFETQYF. This sequence joins TRBV28 and TRBJ2-5, with D hard to call. The V end lost 3 bases, the J end lost 5 bases, and 10 bases lay between the germline ends. The germline gives CDR1 MDHEN, CDR2 SYDVKM. There are 13 residues in the CDR3.

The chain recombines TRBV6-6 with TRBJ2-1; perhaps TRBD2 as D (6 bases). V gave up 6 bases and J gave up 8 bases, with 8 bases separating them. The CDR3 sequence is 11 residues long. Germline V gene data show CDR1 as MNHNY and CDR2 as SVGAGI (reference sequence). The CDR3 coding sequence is TGTGCCAGCAGGGGAGGATATGAGCAGTTCTTC. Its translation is CASRGGYEQFF.

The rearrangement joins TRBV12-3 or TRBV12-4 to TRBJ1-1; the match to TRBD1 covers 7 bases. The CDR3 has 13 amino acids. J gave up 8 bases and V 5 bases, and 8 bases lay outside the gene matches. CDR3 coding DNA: TGTGCCAGCAGTGCTCGACGACAGGGAGAAGCTTTCTTT. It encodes CASSARRQGEAFF.

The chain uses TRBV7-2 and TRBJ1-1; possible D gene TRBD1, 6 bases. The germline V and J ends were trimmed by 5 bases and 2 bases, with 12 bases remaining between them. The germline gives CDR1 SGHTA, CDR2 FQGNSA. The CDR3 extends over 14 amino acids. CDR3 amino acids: CASSPGHSNTEAFF. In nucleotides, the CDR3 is TGTGCCAGCAGCCCGGGACATTCCAACACTGAAGCTTTCTTT.

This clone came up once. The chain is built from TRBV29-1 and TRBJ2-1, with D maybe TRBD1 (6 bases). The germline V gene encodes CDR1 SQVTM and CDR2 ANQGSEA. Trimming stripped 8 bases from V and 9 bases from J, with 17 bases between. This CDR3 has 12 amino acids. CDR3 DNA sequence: TGCAGCTTTTGCACACAGGGTCGTGAGCAGTTCTTC. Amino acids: CSFCTQGREQFF.

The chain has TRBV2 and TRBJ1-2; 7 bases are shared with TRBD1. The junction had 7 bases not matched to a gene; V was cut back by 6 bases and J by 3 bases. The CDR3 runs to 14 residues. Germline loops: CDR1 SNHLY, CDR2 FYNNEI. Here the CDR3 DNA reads TGTGCCAGCAGCCGACAGGGTTCGGACTATGGCTACACCTTC. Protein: CASSRQGSDYGYTF.

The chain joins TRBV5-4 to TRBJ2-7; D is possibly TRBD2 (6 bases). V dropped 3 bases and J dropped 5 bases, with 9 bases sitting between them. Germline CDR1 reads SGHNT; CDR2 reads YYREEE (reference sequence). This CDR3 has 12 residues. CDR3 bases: TGTGCCAGCAGCTCGGGACTCGACGAGCAGTACTTC. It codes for CASSSGLDEQYF.

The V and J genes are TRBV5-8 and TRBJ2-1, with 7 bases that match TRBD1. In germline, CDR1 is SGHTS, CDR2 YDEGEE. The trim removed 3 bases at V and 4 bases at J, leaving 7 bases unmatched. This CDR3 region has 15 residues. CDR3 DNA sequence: TGTGCCAGCAGCTCGGGGACAGCAACATACAATGAGCAGTTCTTC. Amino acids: CASSSGTATYNEQFF.